The subject of this entry is one T cell receptor (beta chain). The antigen remains undetermined. This specimen comes from a study of cytomegalovirus exposure and HLA in healthy donors. General study points: There were several of the most significant clusters that appeared linked to common viral pathogens in a later analysis.

PCR amplification relied on 60 Vbeta primers (plus 13 Jbeta primers). TCRdb's table, derived via immunoSEQ multiplex PCR, lists solely in-frame clones and lacks some. The profile shows over 75,000 clones, roughly a tenth of them singletons. V lost 0 bases, J lost 7 bases, and 21 bases lay in between. Germline CDR1 and CDR2: LGHNA and YNFKEQ. The CDR3 covers 17 residues. The receptor comes from a man aged 50-59 years in good health and CMV-seropositive. The sequenced sample consisted of PBMCs. The chain combines TRBV4-2 with TRBJ1-2; maybe TRBD1 (5 bases). CDR3 in amino acids: CASSQDTGGRASGGYTF. CDR3 DNA sequence: TGTGCCAGCAGCCAAGATACGGGCGGCAGGGCCTCGGGTGGCTACACCTTC.